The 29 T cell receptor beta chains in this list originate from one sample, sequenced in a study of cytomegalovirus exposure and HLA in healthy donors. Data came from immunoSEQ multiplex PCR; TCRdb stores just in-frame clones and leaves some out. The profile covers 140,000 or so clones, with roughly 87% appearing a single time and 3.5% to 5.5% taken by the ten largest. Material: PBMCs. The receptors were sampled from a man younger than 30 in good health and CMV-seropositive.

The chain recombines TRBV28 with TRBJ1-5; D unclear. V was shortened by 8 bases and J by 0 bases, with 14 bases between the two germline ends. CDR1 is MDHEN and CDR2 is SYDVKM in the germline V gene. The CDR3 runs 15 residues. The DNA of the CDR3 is TGTGCCAGCCGAGATTCCCCAATTAGCAATCAGCCCCAGCATTTT. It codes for CASRDSPISNQPQHF. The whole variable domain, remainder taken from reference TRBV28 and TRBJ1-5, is DVKVTQSSRYLVKRTGEKVFLECVQDMDHENMFWYRQDPGLGLRLIYFSYDVKMKEKGDIPEGYSVSREKKERFSLILESASTNQTSMYLCASRDSPISNQPQHFGDGTRLSIL.

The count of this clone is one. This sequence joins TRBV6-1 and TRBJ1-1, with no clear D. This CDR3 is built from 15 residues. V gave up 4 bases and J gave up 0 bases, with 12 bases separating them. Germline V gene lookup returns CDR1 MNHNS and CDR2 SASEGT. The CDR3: CASSGSGRVNTEAFF. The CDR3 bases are TGTGCCAGCAGTGGCTCCGGGAGAGTGAACACTGAAGCTTTCTTT.

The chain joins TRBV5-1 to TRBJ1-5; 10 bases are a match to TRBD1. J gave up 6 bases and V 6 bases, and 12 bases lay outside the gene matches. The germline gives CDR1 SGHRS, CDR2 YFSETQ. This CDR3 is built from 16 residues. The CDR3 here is CASKGQGEHRGQPQHF. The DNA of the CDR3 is TGCGCCAGCAAAGGACAGGGGGAACATAGAGGTCAGCCCCAGCATTTT.

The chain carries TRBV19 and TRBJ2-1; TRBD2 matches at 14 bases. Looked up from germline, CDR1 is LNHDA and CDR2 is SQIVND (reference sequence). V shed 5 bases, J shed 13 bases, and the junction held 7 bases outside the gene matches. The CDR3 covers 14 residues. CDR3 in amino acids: CASSLGTSGSPQFF. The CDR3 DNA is TGTGCCAGTAGTTTAGGGACTAGCGGGAGCCCTCAGTTCTTC.

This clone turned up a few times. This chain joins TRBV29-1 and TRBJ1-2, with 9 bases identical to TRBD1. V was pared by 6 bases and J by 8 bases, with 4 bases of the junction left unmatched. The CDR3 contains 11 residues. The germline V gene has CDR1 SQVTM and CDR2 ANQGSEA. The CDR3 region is CSVQGAGGYTF. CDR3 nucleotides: TGCAGCGTACAGGGGGCAGGGGGCTACACCTTC.

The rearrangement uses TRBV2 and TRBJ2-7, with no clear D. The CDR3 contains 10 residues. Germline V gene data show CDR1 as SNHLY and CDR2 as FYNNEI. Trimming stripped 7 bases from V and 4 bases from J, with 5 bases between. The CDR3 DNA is TGTGCCAGCAAGACTTACGAGCAGTACTTC. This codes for CASKTYEQYF.

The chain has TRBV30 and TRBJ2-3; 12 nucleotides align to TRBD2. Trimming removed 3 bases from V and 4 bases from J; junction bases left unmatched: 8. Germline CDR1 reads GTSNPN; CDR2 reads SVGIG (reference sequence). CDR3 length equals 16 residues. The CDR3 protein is CAWSPTLAGGADTQYF. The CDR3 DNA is TGTGCCTGGAGCCCCACACTAGCGGGAGGCGCAGATACGCAGTATTTT.

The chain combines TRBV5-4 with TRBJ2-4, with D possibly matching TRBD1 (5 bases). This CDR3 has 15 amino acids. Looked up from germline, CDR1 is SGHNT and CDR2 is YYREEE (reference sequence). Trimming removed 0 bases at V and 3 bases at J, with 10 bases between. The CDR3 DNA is TGTGCCAGCAGCTTGGATCTTAGGGGCAAAAACATTCAGTACTTC. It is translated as CASSLDLRGKNIQYF.

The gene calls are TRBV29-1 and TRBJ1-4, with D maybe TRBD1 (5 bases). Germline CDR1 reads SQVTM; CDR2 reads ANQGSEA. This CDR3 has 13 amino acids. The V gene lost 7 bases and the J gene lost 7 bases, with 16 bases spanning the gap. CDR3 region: CSAVVGLSEKLFF. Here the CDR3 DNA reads TGCAGCGCCGTTGTGGGGCTGAGTGAAAAACTGTTTTTT.

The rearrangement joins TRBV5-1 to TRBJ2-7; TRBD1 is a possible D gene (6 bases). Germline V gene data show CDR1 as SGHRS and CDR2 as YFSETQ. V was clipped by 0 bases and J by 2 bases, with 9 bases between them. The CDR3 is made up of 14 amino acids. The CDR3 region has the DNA TGCGCCAGCAGCTTGGAGGGGGTCCCCTACGAGCAGTACTTC. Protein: CASSLEGVPYEQYF. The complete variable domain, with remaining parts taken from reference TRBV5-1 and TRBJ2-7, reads KAGVTQTPRYLIKTRGQQVTLSCSPISGHRSVSWYQQTPGQGLQFLFEYFSETQRNKGNFPGRFSGRQFSNSRSEMNVSTLELGDSALYLCASSLEGVPYEQYFGPGTRLTVT.

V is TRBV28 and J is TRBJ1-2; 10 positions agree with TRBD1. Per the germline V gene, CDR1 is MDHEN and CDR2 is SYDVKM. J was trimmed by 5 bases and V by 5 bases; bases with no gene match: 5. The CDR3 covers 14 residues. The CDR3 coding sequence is TGTGCCAGCAGTCAGACAGGGGGCTGGTATGGCTACACCTTC. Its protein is CASSQTGGWYGYTF.

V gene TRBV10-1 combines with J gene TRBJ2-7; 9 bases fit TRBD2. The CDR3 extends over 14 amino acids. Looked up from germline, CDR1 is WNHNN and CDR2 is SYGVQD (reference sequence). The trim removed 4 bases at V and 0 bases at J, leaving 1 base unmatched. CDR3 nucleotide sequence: TGCGCCAGCAGTGCTAGCGGGAACTCCTACGAGCAGTACTTC. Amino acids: CASSASGNSYEQYF.

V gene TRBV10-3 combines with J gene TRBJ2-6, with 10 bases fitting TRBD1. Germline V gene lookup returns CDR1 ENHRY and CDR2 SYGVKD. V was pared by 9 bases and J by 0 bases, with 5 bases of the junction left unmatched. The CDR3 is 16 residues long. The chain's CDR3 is CAMGTGANSGANVLTF. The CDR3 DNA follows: TGTGCCATGGGGACAGGGGCCAACTCTGGGGCCAACGTCCTGACTTTC.

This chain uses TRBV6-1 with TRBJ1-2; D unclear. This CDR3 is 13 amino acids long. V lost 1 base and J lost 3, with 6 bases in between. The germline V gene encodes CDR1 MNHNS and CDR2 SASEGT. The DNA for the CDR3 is TGTGCCAGCAGTGAAGGGCCCCACTATGGCTACACCTTC. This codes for CASSEGPHYGYTF.

As DNA, the CDR3 is TGCAGCGTTGAACCGACCGGGATTGAGCAGTTCTTC. As protein: CSVEPTGIEQFF. This rearrangement joins TRBV29-1 to TRBJ2-1; possible D gene TRBD2, 5 bases. The V end was cut by 2 bases, the J end by 9 bases, with 11 bases between. Germline lookup yields CDR1 SQVTM and CDR2 ANQGSEA. This CDR3 region has 12 residues.

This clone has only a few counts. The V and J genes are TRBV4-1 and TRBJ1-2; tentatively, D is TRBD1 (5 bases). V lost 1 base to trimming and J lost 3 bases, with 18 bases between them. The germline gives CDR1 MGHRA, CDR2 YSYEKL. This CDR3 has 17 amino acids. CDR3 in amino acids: CASSQVASGGRYYGYTF. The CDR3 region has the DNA TGCGCCAGCAGCCAAGTCGCCTCCGGGGGTCGGTACTATGGCTACACCTTC.

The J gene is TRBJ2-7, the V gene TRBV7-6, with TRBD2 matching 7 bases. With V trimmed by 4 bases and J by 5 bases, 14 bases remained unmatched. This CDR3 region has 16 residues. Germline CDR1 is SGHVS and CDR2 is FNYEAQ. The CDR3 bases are TGTGCCAGCAGCTCCCGCGAGGGAGGGCTCCGCGACGAGCAGTACTTC. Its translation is CASSSREGGLRDEQYF. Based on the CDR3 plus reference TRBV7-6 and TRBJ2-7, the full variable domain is GAGVSQSPRYKVTKRGQDVALRCDPISGHVSLYWYRQALGQGPEFLTYFNYEAQQDKSGLPNDRFSAERPEGSISTLTIQRTEQRDSAMYRCASSSREGGLRDEQYFGPGTRLTVT.

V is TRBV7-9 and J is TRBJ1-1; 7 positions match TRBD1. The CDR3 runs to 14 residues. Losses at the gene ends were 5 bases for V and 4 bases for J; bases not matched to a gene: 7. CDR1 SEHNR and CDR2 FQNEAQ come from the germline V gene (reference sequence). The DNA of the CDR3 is TGTGCCAGCAGCCCTGACAGGGAGCCCACTGAAGCTTTCTTT. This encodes CASSPDREPTEAFF.

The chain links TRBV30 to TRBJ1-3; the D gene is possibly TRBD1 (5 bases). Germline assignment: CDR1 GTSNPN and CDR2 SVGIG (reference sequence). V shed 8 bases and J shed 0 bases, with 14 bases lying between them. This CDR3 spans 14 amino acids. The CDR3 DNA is TGTGCCCTTTCCGCAGGGAACTCTGGAAACACCATATATTTT. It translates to CALSAGNSGNTIYF.

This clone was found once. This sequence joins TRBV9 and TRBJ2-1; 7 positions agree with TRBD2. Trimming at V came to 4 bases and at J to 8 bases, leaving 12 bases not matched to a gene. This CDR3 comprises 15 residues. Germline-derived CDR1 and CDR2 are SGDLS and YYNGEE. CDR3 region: CASSPQGREDDEQFF. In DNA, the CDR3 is TGTGCCAGCAGCCCCCAGGGACGGGAGGACGATGAGCAGTTCTTC.

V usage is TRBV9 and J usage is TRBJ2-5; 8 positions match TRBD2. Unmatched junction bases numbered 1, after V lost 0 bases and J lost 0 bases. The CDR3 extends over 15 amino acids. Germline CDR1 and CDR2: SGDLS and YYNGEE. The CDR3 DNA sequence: TGTGCCAGCAGCGTAGTCGGGGGGGACCAAGAGACCCAGTACTTC. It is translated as CASSVVGGDQETQYF. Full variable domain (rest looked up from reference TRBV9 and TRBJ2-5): DSGVTQTPKHLITATGQRVTLRCSPRSGDLSVYWYQQSLDQGLQFLIQYYNGEERAKGNILERFSAQQFPDLHSELNLSSLELGDSALYFCASSVVGGDQETQYFGPGTRLLVL.

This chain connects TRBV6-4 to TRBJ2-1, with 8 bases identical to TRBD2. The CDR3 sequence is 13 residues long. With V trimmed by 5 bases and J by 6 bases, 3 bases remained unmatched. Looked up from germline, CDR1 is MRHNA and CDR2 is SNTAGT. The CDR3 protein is CASSSGTSNEQFF. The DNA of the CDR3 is TGTGCCAGCAGTTCCGGGACTAGCAATGAGCAGTTCTTC.

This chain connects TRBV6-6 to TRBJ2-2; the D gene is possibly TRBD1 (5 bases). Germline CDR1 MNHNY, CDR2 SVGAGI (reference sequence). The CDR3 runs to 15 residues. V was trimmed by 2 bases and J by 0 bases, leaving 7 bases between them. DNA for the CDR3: TGTGCCAGCAGTTACAGACAGTCGAACACCGGGGAGCTGTTTTTT. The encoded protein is CASSYRQSNTGELFF.

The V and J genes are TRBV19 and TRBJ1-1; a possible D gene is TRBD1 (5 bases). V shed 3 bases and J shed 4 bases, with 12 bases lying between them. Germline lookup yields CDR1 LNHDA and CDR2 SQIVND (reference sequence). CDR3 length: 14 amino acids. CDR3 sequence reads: CASSIQGPGTEAFF. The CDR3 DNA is TGTGCCAGTAGTATTCAGGGCCCGGGCACTGAAGCTTTCTTT.

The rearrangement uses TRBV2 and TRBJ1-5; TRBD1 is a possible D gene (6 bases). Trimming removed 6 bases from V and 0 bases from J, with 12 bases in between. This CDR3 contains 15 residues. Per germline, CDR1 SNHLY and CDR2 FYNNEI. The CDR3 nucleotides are TGTGCCAGCAGGAGGGACACAGGTAGCAATCAGCCCCAGCATTTT. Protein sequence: CASRRDTGSNQPQHF.

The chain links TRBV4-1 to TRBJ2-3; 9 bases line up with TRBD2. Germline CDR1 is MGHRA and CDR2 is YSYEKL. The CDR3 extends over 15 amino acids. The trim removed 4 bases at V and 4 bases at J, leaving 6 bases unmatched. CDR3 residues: CASSPGTSNADTQYF. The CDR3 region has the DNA TGCGCCAGCAGCCCCGGGACTAGCAACGCAGATACGCAGTATTTT.

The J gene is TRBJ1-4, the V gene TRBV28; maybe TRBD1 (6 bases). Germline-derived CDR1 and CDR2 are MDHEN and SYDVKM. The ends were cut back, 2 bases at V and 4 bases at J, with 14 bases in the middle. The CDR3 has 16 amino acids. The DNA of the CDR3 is TGTGCCAGCAGTTTAGGTGTAGGGGGTGGTAATGAAAAACTGTTTTTT. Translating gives CASSLGVGGGNEKLFF.

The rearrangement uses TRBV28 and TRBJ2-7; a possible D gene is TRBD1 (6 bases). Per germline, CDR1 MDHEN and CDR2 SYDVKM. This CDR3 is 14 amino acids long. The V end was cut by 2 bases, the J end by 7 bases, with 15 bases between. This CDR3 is CASSLKATGGEQYF. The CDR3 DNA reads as TGTGCCAGCAGTTTAAAGGCGACAGGCGGGGAGCAGTACTTC. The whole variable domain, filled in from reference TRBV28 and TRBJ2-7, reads DVKVTQSSRYLVKRTGEKVFLECVQDMDHENMFWYRQDPGLGLRLIYFSYDVKMKEKGDIPEGYSVSREKKERFSLILESASTNQTSMYLCASSLKATGGEQYFGPGTRLTVT.

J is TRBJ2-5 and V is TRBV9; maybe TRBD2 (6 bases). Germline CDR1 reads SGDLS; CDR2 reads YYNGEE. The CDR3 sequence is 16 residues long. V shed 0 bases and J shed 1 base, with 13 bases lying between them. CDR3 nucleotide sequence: TGTGCCAGCAGCGTAGGTGATAGCGGACTCCAAGAGACCCAGTACTTC. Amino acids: CASSVGDSGLQETQYF.